The entry below describes one T cell receptor (beta chain). Its antigen is currently unknown. Time point here: blood 2 weeks post-SBRT. Sample treatment: 15 Gy SBRT to primary tumor, nephrectomy 4 weeks later. The sample originates from a study of radiation and T cells in renal cell carcinoma. Findings of the study overall: Top tumor clonotypes rose in blood 2 weeks post-radiation, then contracted.

Trimming shortened V by 0 bases and J by 2 bases, and 11 bases separated the two germline ends. Germline values: CDR1 MGHRA, CDR2 YSYEKL. The CDR3 has 15 residues. Sequenced by immunoSEQ multiplex PCR; TCRdb stores in-frame clones only, minus some. The profile shows 70,000 to 90,000 clones, roughly 85% of them singletons. The chain carries TRBV4-1 and TRBJ2-7; D is unresolved. The clonotype was recovered from a woman aged 45-60 years with renal cell carcinoma. The sample consisted of blood, taken from a patient whose treatment included radiotherapy and nephrectomy. CDR3 in DNA: TGCGCCAGCAGCCAAGACCCACGGAATCCCTACGAGCAGTACTTC. This gives the protein CASSQDPRNPYEQYF.